This is a list of T cell receptor beta chains from one sample in a study of T-cell reconstitution after alpha-beta-depleted transplantation in children. MiXCR was run by TCRdb on the PCR reads, yielding one entry per CDR3 protein. The sample comprises about 540,000 distinct CDR3 sequences, about 17% of which are singletons, and roughly 3.3% rests with the top ten. Sequenced material: PBMCs from the stem cell graft donor, taken from the stem cell graft. The receptors stem from a human donor who donated a stem cell graft to a child with acute lymphoblastic leukemia. Both conserved end residues are part of each CDR3. The D gene is left open where the match is weak. Clone size is stated in some rows and not others, as once, few, many or a class when expanded.

few | TRBJ1-2 | TRBV5-5 | . | TGTGCCAGCAGCCCCATTATAGGAGAGGGGAATGGCTACACCTTC | CASSPIIGEGNGYTF
. | TRBJ2-3 | TRBV20-1 | . | TGCAGTGCCCCCAGATCGAGGACAGATACGCAGTATTTT | CSAPRSRTDTQYF
. | TRBJ2-3 | TRBV29-1 | TRBD1 | TGCAGCGTTCTTGGACAGGGCAGCACAGATACGCAGTATTTT | CSVLGQGSTDTQYF
many | TRBJ2-1 | TRBV24-1 | TRBD2 | TGTGCCACCAGTGATTGGACTAGCGGGAGCCACAATGAGCAGTTCTTC | CATSDWTSGSHNEQFF
. | TRBJ2-7 | TRBV18 | . | TGTGCCAGCTCGCAGACGGTATACGAGCAGTACTTC | CASSQTVYEQYF
many | TRBJ2-5 | TRBV10-3 | . | TGTGCCATCAGTGAGTCGATACTAGAGACCCAGTACTTC | CAISESILETQYF
. | TRBJ2-1 | TRBV12-3/TRBV12-4 | TRBD2 | TGTGCCAGCAGTTATATTTTAGTACTAGCGGGAAAGGATGAGCAGTTCTTC | CASSYILVLAGKDEQFF
few | TRBJ2-3 | TRBV5-1 | TRBD1 | TGCGCCAGCAGCTATCCGGGACAGAACACAGATACGCAGTATTTT | CASSYPGQNTDTQYF
. | TRBJ2-1 | TRBV6-1 | TRBD1 | TGTGCCAGCAGGGGGCACCGGGACAGGGAGTTCTTC | CASRGHRDREFF
. | TRBJ1-1 | TRBV6-1 | . | TGTGCCAGCAGCCCTATGAGCCGGGGGCGCGAAAGGAGCACTGAAGCTTTCTTT | CASSPMSRGRERSTEAFF
. | TRBJ2-3 | TRBV5-1 | . | TGCGCCAGCAGCCCTCCCCTAGGGGTAGCAGATACGCAGTATTTT | CASSPPLGVADTQYF
. | TRBJ1-5 | TRBV20-1 | . | TGCAGTGCTAGGTCGGGTAATCAGCCCCAGCATTTT | CSARSGNQPQHF
few | TRBJ1-2 | TRBV9 | . | TGTGCCAGCAGCGTAGGCTGGGATGTTACCTATGGCTACACCTTC | CASSVGWDVTYGYTF
many | TRBJ2-7 | TRBV9 | TRBD2 | TGTGCCAGCAGCCCGGGACTAGGGGCCTACGAGCAGTACTTC | CASSPGLGAYEQYF
. | TRBJ2-4 | TRBV12-3/TRBV12-4 | . | TGTGCCAGCAGTCGAAACACCGAGGGGAGTACCATTCAGTACTTC | CASSRNTEGSTIQYF
. | TRBJ2-3 | TRBV5-4 | TRBD2 | TGTGCCAGCAGCTTTAGCGGGAGGGCCACAGATACGCAGTATTTT | CASSFSGRATDTQYF
. | TRBJ2-5 | TRBV29-1 | TRBD2 | TGCAGCGTTGGAAGGACTAGAAGGGCTAAAGAGACCCAGTACTTC | CSVGRTRRAKETQYF
few | TRBJ2-7 | TRBV7-6 | . | TGTGCCAGCAGCCCGGGGATGGACGGTTCCTACGAGCAGTACTTC | CASSPGMDGSYEQYF
many | TRBJ2-5 | TRBV18 | . | TGTGCCAGCGCCCTCGGGGAGACCCAGTACTTC | CASALGETQYF
few | TRBJ2-7 | TRBV20-1 | . | TGCAGTGCTAGACCGGCGGCCGACTACGAGCAGTACTTC | CSARPAADYEQYF
few | TRBJ1-1 | TRBV5-1 | . | TGCGCCAGCAGCTTGAAATACGGACAAATGAACACTGAAGCTTTCTTT | CASSLKYGQMNTEAFF
. | TRBJ1-2 | TRBV12-3/TRBV12-4 | TRBD1 | TGTGCCAGCAGTCCAAGATTCGGGACAGGAACCCAATACTATGGCTACACCTTC | CASSPRFGTGTQYYGYTF
. | TRBJ2-5 | TRBV12-3/TRBV12-4 | TRBD2 | TGTGCCAGCACCACGGTGGTACTAGCGGGTAACGCAAGCCAAGAGACCCAGTACTTC | CASTTVVLAGNASQETQYF
. | TRBJ2-1 | TRBV5-1 | TRBD2 | TGCGCCAGCAGGGAGGGACTAGCGGGCTACAATGAGCAGTTCTTC | CASREGLAGYNEQFF
. | TRBJ1-1 | TRBV4-2 | . | TGTGCCAGCAGCCAAGAGGGCCCGAACACTGAAGCTTTCTTT | CASSQEGPNTEAFF
. | TRBJ2-1 | TRBV28 | TRBD1 | TGTGCCAGCACTTTCGACAGGGGACCTTACAATGAGCAGTTCTTC | CASTFDRGPYNEQFF
. | TRBJ2-5 | TRBV20-1 | . | TGCAGTGCTCCGGGAGTTCCGAAGACCCAGTACTTC | CSAPGVPKTQYF
few | TRBJ2-5 | TRBV27 | . | TGTGCCAGCACCGCCCGGACGGGGGGCCTGGAGACCCAGTACTTC | CASTARTGGLETQYF
once | TRBJ2-5 | TRBV7-2 | TRBD2 | TGTGCCAGCAGCTGGACTAGCGGGAGTTTAGAGACCCAGTACTTC | CASSWTSGSLETQYF
few | TRBJ1-1 | TRBV29-1 | . | TGCAGCGTGCCCGTGGGGGACACTGAAGCTTTCTTT | CSVPVGDTEAFF
. | TRBJ1-4 | TRBV10-3 | . | TGTGCCATCAGTGATCGTCTTAGGCGCCCAACTAATGAAAAACTGTTTTTT | CAISDRLRRPTNEKLFF
. | TRBJ2-1 | TRBV7-9 | TRBD2 | TGTGCCAGCAGCCGGGGAAGCGGGAGGATCGCTGAGCAGTTCTTC | CASSRGSGRIAEQFF
. | TRBJ2-1 | TRBV7-9 | TRBD1 | TGTGCCAGCAGCTTATGGGACAGCCCTCCTTACAATGAGCAGTTCTTC | CASSLWDSPPYNEQFF
few | TRBJ2-5 | TRBV3-1 | TRBD1 | TGTGCCAGCAGCCAAGCGGGGGACAGGAGCCAAGAGACCCAGTACTTC | CASSQAGDRSQETQYF
. | TRBJ2-1 | TRBV5-1 | . | TGCGCCAGCAGCCCGGTCGCAGGGTCAAGCAATGAGCAGTTCTTC | CASSPVAGSSNEQFF
few | TRBJ2-4 | TRBV11-2 | TRBD2 | TGTGCCAGCAGCTTACGGGGGGTAGGGGCCCTAGCCAAAAACATTCAGTACTTC | CASSLRGVGALAKNIQYF
. | TRBJ2-1 | TRBV12-3/TRBV12-4 | TRBD2 | TGTGCCAGCAGTTTTGCGGGAGGGCCAGGCAATGAGCAGTTCTTC | CASSFAGGPGNEQFF
. | TRBJ1-2 | TRBV29-1 | TRBD1 | TGCAGCGCTCGGACAGGGGGCGATTTCGGGAACTATGGCTACACCTTC | CSARTGGDFGNYGYTF
. | TRBJ1-5 | TRBV12-3/TRBV12-4 | TRBD1 | TGTGCCAGCAGTTTCTACAGGGGAAATCAGCCCCAGCATTTT | CASSFYRGNQPQHF
. | TRBJ2-5 | TRBV2 | TRBD1 | TGTGCCAGCAGAGAACAGGGGAAAGAGACCCAGTACTTC | CASREQGKETQYF
few | TRBJ1-2 | TRBV4-1 | . | TGCGCCAGCAGCCAAAACAGAGCCTCTAACTATGGCTACACCTTC | CASSQNRASNYGYTF
. | TRBJ2-5 | TRBV5-1 | TRBD2 | TGCGCCAGCAGCATTAGCGGGAGTCCCCAAGAGACCCAGTACTTC | CASSISGSPQETQYF
few | TRBJ1-1 | TRBV5-1 | . | TGCGCCAGCAGCCCCGGGGCAGGTGGGTGGAGCACTGAAGCTTTCTTT | CASSPGAGGWSTEAFF
. | TRBJ2-7 | TRBV7-7 | . | TGTGCCAGCAGCCTAGGGTCGACGCCTAACTACGAGCAGTACTTC | CASSLGSTPNYEQYF
. | TRBJ1-3 | TRBV5-1 | . | TGCGCCAGCAGCTTGAATGGGGGACTCAGCTCTGGAAACACCATATATTTT | CASSLNGGLSSGNTIYF
. | TRBJ2-7 | TRBV6-2/TRBV6-3 | . | TGTGCCAGCGCCCTCGCGGTGGGCCACGAGCAGTACTTC | CASALAVGHEQYF
. | TRBJ1-1 | TRBV15 | . | TGTGCCACCAGCAGACCAGGGGCCGAGACTGAAGCTTTCTTT | CATSRPGAETEAFF
. | TRBJ2-7 | TRBV7-9 | . | TGTGCCAGCAGTAAACTACCCCTCTACGAGCAGTACTTC | CASSKLPLYEQYF
few | TRBJ1-2 | TRBV12-3/TRBV12-4 | TRBD1 | TGTGCCAGCACCCTGACAGGGGGCTATGGCTACACCTTC | CASTLTGGYGYTF
. | TRBJ2-7 | TRBV5-5 | . | TGTGCCAGCAGCCGAAGGACAGCAGACAACTACGAGCAGTACTTC | CASSRRTADNYEQYF
. | TRBJ1-1 | TRBV24-1 | . | TGTGCCACCAGTGCGTGGGTCGGGACTGAAGCTTTCTTT | CATSAWVGTEAFF
. | TRBJ2-1 | TRBV12-3/TRBV12-4 | TRBD1 | TGTGCCAGCGGGGGACAGGGAGGTGAGCAGTTCTTC | CASGGQGGEQFF
few | TRBJ2-3 | TRBV5-1 | TRBD2 | TGCGCCAGCAGCTTGGGTTCGGCGGGAGGGGCCGCAGATACGCAGTATTTT | CASSLGSAGGAADTQYF
. | TRBJ1-5 | TRBV12-3/TRBV12-4 | TRBD1 | TGTGCCAGCAGTTCTTACGGGACAGGGGGACTTCAGCCCCAGCATTTT | CASSSYGTGGLQPQHF
. | TRBJ2-1 | TRBV4-1 | TRBD2 | TGCGCCAGCAGCACCCCAGCGGGAGCGTACGACAATGAGCAGTTCTTC | CASSTPAGAYDNEQFF